This T cell receptor (beta chain) was recovered during a study of T cells in Graves' hyperthyroidism and ophthalmopathy. Study information: Blood from the periphery was taken at initial diagnosis, before any treatment.

RNA transcripts yielded amplified TCR beta CDR3 regions. TCR CDR3 underwent first-round RT-PCR with the HTBI primer set. One entry per CDR3 protein results from TCRdb running MiXCR on the multiplex PCR reads. This table has hundreds of thousands of distinct CDR3 sequences, around 15% appearing once. CDR3 length: 16 amino acids. The V gene lost 4 bases and the J gene lost 2 bases, with 12 bases spanning the gap. Germline CDR1 reads SGHAT; CDR2 reads FQNNGV. Study-level points and caveats: Prediction of ophthalmopathy progression came a median around 6.1 months pre-onset.

Hyperthyroidism of Graves' type that showed no ophthalmopathy progression within 18 months was stable. Those with hyperthyroidism were 18 to 65 years old, newly diagnosed, and ill for under 2 months. Concerning this clonotype itself: Antigen specificity is unknown.

Sequencing was performed on blood. The chain is built from TRBV11-2 and TRBJ2-6; D might be TRBD1 (6 bases). The TCR comes from a woman between 18 and 29 years old with Graves' hyperthyroidism. The CDR3 loop reads CASSSLQGTGANVLTF. The CDR3, as DNA: TGTGCCAGCAGCTCCCTTCAGGGGACTGGGGCCAACGTCCTGACTTTC.